This T cell receptor beta chain derives from a study of T cells in Graves' hyperthyroidism and ophthalmopathy. Authors of the study amplified TCR beta CDR3 regions from RNA transcripts. HTBI primers were employed in a first-round RT-PCR of the TCR CDR3. TCRdb re-called the multiplex PCR reads through MiXCR, storing one row per CDR3 protein. This sample has more than 300,000 distinct CDR3 sequences, with about 18% found just once. Each ophthalmopathy patient scored at least 3 on the Clinical Activity Score and at least 4 on NOSPECS grade, with duration under 3 months. Lactation, pregnancy, other autoimmune disease or uncontrolled infection led to exclusion of patients. The study based diagnoses on clinical symptoms, serum thyroxine and TRAb, thyroid ultrasound and orbital computed tomography. Extraction of PBMCs used about 9.2 ml of fresh peripheral blood. Trimming left V 7 bases short and J 0 bases short, with 15 bases between. In germline, CDR1 is MDHEN, CDR2 SYDVKM. The CDR3 contains 15 residues.

This clonotype originated in a man younger than 35 with Graves' ophthalmopathy. The chain combines TRBV28 with TRBJ1-1; D perhaps matches TRBD1 (6 bases). The sequencing input was blood. CDR3: CASKSGTLLNTEAFF. Written as DNA, the CDR3 is TGTGCCAGCAAATCCGGGACACTGTTGAACACTGAAGCTTTCTTT.